These 26 T cell receptor beta chains share one sample of origin, sequenced in a study of relationships among human T cell subsets. The T cell receptor alpha and beta CDR3 regions were amplified from mRNA by semiquantitative ARM-PCR. ARM-PCR used tagged nested gene-specific primers, then communal superprimers for exponential amplification. TCRdb used MiXCR to reprocess the multiplex PCR reads, holding one entry per CDR3 protein. Here the sample spans approximately 4,300 distinct CDR3 sequences, 75% to 80% being singletons. Sequenced sample: total T cells sorted from blood. The receptors derive from a man aged 35-49 years in good health.

The rearrangement uses TRBV12-3 or TRBV12-4 and TRBJ1-5, with D possibly TRBD1 on 6 matching bases. V was shortened by 2 bases and J by 3 bases, with 8 bases between the two germline ends. The CDR3 is 14 residues long. CDR3 loop: CASSLRDNNQPQHF. CDR3 sequence (DNA): TGTGCCAGCAGTTTACGGGACAACAATCAGCCCCAGCATTTT.

V gene TRBV7-8 combines with J gene TRBJ2-7; D is perhaps TRBD1 or TRBD2 (5 bases each). The CDR3 loop spans 15 amino acids. Germline CDR1 is SGHVS and CDR2 is FQNEAQ. The ends were cut back, 8 bases at V and 2 bases at J, with 19 bases in the middle. CDR3 DNA: TGTGCCAGCGCGGCAGGCGGGTCGGGACCCTACGAGCAGTACTTC. As protein: CASAAGGSGPYEQYF.

The chain recombines TRBV12-3 or TRBV12-4 with TRBJ2-1; D might be TRBD1 or TRBD2, each matching 7 bases. This CDR3 spans 16 amino acids. Deletions cut 1 base from V and 7 bases from J, with 17 bases between. CDR3 DNA: TGTGCCAGCAGTTTAGAGGGCAGGCAGGGGGGGAATGAGCAGTTCTTC. As protein: CASSLEGRQGGNEQFF.

The CDR3 nucleotides read TGTGCCAGCCCCGCTAGCGGGGGGCGGTGGTGCACAGATACGCAGTATTTT. Translation: CASPASGGRWCTDTQYF. The chain joins TRBV27 to TRBJ2-3; 11 bases map to TRBD2. The J segment lost 1 base and the V segment lost 8 bases, leaving 11 bases of the junction unmatched. Germline CDR1 is MNHEY and CDR2 is SMNVEV (reference sequence). The CDR3 extends over 17 amino acids.

This clonotype showed up just once. V gene TRBV28 combines with J gene TRBJ2-7; maybe TRBD1 (5 bases). Trimming removed 6 bases at V and 3 bases at J, with 12 bases between. The CDR3 covers 13 residues. Germline lookup yields CDR1 MDHEN and CDR2 SYDVKM. The CDR3 nucleotides read TGTGCCAGCAGCCCAGGGTATCTCTACGAGCAGTACTTC. Protein product: CASSPGYLYEQYF.

The V call is TRBV20-1, the J call TRBJ2-7, with D perhaps TRBD1 (5 bases). Germline-derived CDR1 and CDR2 are DFQATT and SNEGSKA (reference sequence). With 6 bases removed from V and 3 bases from J, the gap between germline ends came to 12 bases. The CDR3 totals 12 residues. The CDR3 coding sequence is TGCAGTGCGGTATTTGACAGCTACGAGCAGTACTTC. Its translation is CSAVFDSYEQYF.

The chain carries TRBV19 and TRBJ2-7; 8 positions match TRBD2. The CDR3 has 13 residues. V shed 6 bases and J 7 bases; nucleotides not matched to a gene: 8. The V gene's germline CDR1 is LNHDA and CDR2 SQIVND (reference sequence). DNA for the CDR3: TGTGCCAGTAGAGAAGCGGGAGCATGGGAGCAGTACTTC. It encodes CASREAGAWEQYF.

This chain connects TRBV5-1 to TRBJ2-3, with 9 bases matching TRBD2. Germline V gene lookup returns CDR1 SGHRS and CDR2 YFSETQ. Unmatched junction bases numbered 5, after V lost 3 bases and J lost 3 bases. CDR3 length equals 15 residues. CDR3 DNA: TGCGCCAGCAGCTGGGGCAGCGGGGGGACAGATACGCAGTATTTT. This gives the protein CASSWGSGGTDTQYF.

The chain recombines TRBV12-3 or TRBV12-4 with TRBJ2-7; a possible D gene is TRBD2 (5 bases). V was cut by 6 bases and J by 6 bases, with 21 bases left in between. The CDR3 spans 15 residues. CDR3 protein: CASSPTHAGRGEQYF. The CDR3 nucleotides read TGTGCCAGCAGCCCCACCCACGCCGGACGGGGCGAGCAGTACTTC.

V gene TRBV28 combines with J gene TRBJ2-1, with D perhaps being TRBD1 or TRBD2 (5 bases each). The germline V and J ends were trimmed by 5 bases and 10 bases, with 18 bases remaining between them. Germline loops: CDR1 MDHEN, CDR2 SYDVKM. The CDR3 runs 14 residues. The CDR3 here is CASSPPGQYKEQFF. The CDR3, as DNA: TGTGCCAGCAGTCCCCCGGGGCAGTATAAGGAGCAGTTCTTC.

V gene TRBV30 combines with J gene TRBJ1-6, with D tentatively TRBD1 (6 bases). This CDR3 region has 14 residues. V dropped 0 bases and J dropped 10 bases, with 13 bases sitting between them. Per the germline V gene, CDR1 is GTSNPN and CDR2 is SVGIG (reference sequence). As DNA, the CDR3 is TGTGCCTGGAGTGTACACGGGGGCGGATCACCCCTCCACTTT. Translation: CAWSVHGGGSPLHF.

This clonotype was picked up one time. This chain links TRBV29-1 with TRBJ2-1; D might be TRBD2 (5 bases). The germline CDR1 and CDR2 sequences are SQVTM and ANQGSEA. The CDR3 extends over 14 amino acids. V lost 8 bases to trimming and J lost 4 bases, with 18 bases between them. CDR3 loop: CSFKRRGSYNEQFF. The CDR3 DNA reads TGCAGCTTTAAACGACGCGGGTCGTACAATGAGCAGTTCTTC.

In its sample, this clonotype was seen a few times. The rearrangement uses TRBV24-1 and TRBJ1-5; TRBD1 is a possible D gene (5 bases). Germline assignment: CDR1 KGHDR and CDR2 SFDVKD. V lost 2 bases and J 5 bases, leaving 15 bases between the germline ends. The CDR3 is 16 residues long. This CDR3 is CATSDSREGTYQPQHF. The CDR3 DNA follows: TGTGCCACCAGTGATTCCAGGGAAGGCACATATCAGCCCCAGCATTTT.

This chain links TRBV14 with TRBJ2-3; 10 nucleotides align to TRBD2. The CDR3 sequence is 13 residues long. CDR1 is SGHDN, CDR2 FVKESK, per germline. The trim removed 7 bases at V and 6 bases at J, leaving 4 bases unmatched. The CDR3 region is CASNLAGADTQYF. In DNA, the CDR3 is TGTGCCAGCAATCTAGCGGGAGCCGATACGCAGTATTTT.

J is TRBJ2-7 and V is TRBV6-6; D not certain. Between the trimmed V and J ends, which lost 2 bases and 3 bases, there was a span of 8 bases. This CDR3 spans 13 amino acids. The germline V gene encodes CDR1 MNHNY and CDR2 SVGAGI (reference sequence). In nucleotides, the CDR3 is TGTGCCAGCAGTTACCCAGGAGACTACGAGCAGTACTTC. Residues: CASSYPGDYEQYF.

In its sample, this clonotype was seen a few times. The chain carries TRBV30 and TRBJ2-5; D tentatively fits TRBD1 or TRBD2 (5 bases each). Between the trimmed V and J ends, which lost 2 bases and 1 base, there was a span of 14 bases. The CDR3 sequence is 15 residues long. The germline V gene has CDR1 GTSNPN and CDR2 SVGIG (reference sequence). The CDR3 nucleotides read TGTGCCTGGAGTTTTGGGACGGGACCCCAAGAGACCCAGTACTTC. The encoded protein is CAWSFGTGPQETQYF. The full variable domain, its missing parts supplied by reference TRBV30 and TRBJ2-5, is SQTIHQWPATLVQPVGSPLSLECTVEGTSNPNLYWYRQAAGRGLQLLFYSVGIGQISSEVPQNLSASRPQDRQFILSSKKLLLSDSGFYLCAWSFGTGPQETQYFGPGTRLLVL.

The CDR3 sequence is CASSSLRYFYEQYF. In DNA, the CDR3 is TGTGCCAGCAGCTCCCTCAGGTATTTCTACGAGCAGTACTTC. This chain connects TRBV11-2 to TRBJ2-7; D not certain. Germline assignment: CDR1 SGHAT and CDR2 FQNNGV. The CDR3 runs 14 residues. V dropped 4 bases and J dropped 3 bases, with 13 bases sitting between them.

The chain is built from TRBV20-1 and TRBJ2-3; 12 positions agree with TRBD2. This CDR3 is built from 15 residues. The trim removed 4 bases at V and 1 base at J, leaving 3 bases unmatched. The germline V gene encodes CDR1 DFQATT and CDR2 SNEGSKA (reference sequence). CDR3 bases: TGCAGTGCTACTAGCGGGAGGGTGGGCACAGATACGCAGTATTTT. Protein product: CSATSGRVGTDTQYF.

The genes are TRBV14 and TRBJ2-3; weak D call: TRBD1 (5 bases). This CDR3 has 15 residues. CDR1 is SGHDN and CDR2 is FVKESK in the germline V gene. The germline V and J ends were trimmed by 1 base and 2 bases, with 10 bases remaining between them. DNA for the CDR3: TGTGCCAGCAGCCAAGGTCAGACAGACACAGATACGCAGTATTTT. Amino acids: CASSQGQTDTDTQYF.

This clonotype showed up just a few times. The rearrangement joins TRBV12-3 or TRBV12-4 to TRBJ1-3; D is uncertain. The ends were cut back, 7 bases at V and 0 bases at J, with 13 bases in the middle. This CDR3 has 15 amino acids. CDR3 nucleotides: TGTGCCAGCACCCCGAAATCATTCTCTGGAAACACCATATATTTT. Its translation: CASTPKSFSGNTIYF.

This clonotype was seen a few times. V is TRBV5-6 and J is TRBJ2-7, with unresolved D. Germline loops: CDR1 SGHDT, CDR2 YYEEEE. The CDR3 consists of 15 residues. V lost 2 bases to trimming and J lost 3 bases, with 15 bases between them. In DNA, the CDR3 is TGTGCCAGCAGCTTCAAACGGAGCTTCCACTACGAGCAGTACTTC. This sequence encodes CASSFKRSFHYEQYF.

This rearrangement joins TRBV18 to TRBJ1-1; D ambiguous. The CDR3 covers 14 residues. Germline-derived CDR1 and CDR2 are KGHSH and LQKENI. Trimming shortened V by 3 bases and J by 1 base, and 9 bases separated the two germline ends. CDR3 protein: CASSPGRSNTEAFF. In DNA, the CDR3 is TGTGCCAGCTCACCCGGAAGGTCGAACACTGAAGCTTTCTTT.

The chain uses TRBV12-3 or TRBV12-4 and TRBJ2-7; D not resolved. The V end was cut by 6 bases, the J end by 3 bases, with 6 bases between. This CDR3 spans 11 amino acids. The CDR3 spells CASSISYEQYF. The CDR3, as DNA: TGTGCCAGCAGCATCAGCTACGAGCAGTACTTC.

The V call is TRBV12-3 or TRBV12-4, the J call TRBJ2-1; a possible D gene is TRBD2 (6 bases). This CDR3 contains 15 residues. With 7 bases removed from V and 5 bases from J, the gap between germline ends came to 18 bases. The CDR3 protein is CASTLGGARNNEQFF. The DNA of the CDR3 is TGTGCCAGCACCCTGGGCGGGGCTAGAAACAATGAGCAGTTCTTC.

This chain connects TRBV13 to TRBJ2-3; TRBD2 matches at 12 bases. This CDR3 comprises 14 residues. After removal of 9 bases from V and 2 bases from J, the junction contained 3 bases not matched to a gene. Per the germline V gene, CDR1 is PRHDT and CDR2 is FYEKMQ (reference sequence). CDR3 DNA sequence: TGTGCCAGTCGACTAGCGGGAGTCACAGATACGCAGTATTTT. It encodes CASRLAGVTDTQYF.

J is TRBJ1-1 and V is TRBV6-6; 9 bases fit TRBD1. Germline CDR1 reads MNHNY; CDR2 reads SVGAGI (reference sequence). After removal of 7 bases from V and 1 base from J, the junction contained 7 bases not matched to a gene. This CDR3 is built from 15 residues. The DNA of the CDR3 is TGTGCCAGCAACGCCGGGACAGGGTGGAACACTGAAGCTTTCTTT. Protein product: CASNAGTGWNTEAFF.